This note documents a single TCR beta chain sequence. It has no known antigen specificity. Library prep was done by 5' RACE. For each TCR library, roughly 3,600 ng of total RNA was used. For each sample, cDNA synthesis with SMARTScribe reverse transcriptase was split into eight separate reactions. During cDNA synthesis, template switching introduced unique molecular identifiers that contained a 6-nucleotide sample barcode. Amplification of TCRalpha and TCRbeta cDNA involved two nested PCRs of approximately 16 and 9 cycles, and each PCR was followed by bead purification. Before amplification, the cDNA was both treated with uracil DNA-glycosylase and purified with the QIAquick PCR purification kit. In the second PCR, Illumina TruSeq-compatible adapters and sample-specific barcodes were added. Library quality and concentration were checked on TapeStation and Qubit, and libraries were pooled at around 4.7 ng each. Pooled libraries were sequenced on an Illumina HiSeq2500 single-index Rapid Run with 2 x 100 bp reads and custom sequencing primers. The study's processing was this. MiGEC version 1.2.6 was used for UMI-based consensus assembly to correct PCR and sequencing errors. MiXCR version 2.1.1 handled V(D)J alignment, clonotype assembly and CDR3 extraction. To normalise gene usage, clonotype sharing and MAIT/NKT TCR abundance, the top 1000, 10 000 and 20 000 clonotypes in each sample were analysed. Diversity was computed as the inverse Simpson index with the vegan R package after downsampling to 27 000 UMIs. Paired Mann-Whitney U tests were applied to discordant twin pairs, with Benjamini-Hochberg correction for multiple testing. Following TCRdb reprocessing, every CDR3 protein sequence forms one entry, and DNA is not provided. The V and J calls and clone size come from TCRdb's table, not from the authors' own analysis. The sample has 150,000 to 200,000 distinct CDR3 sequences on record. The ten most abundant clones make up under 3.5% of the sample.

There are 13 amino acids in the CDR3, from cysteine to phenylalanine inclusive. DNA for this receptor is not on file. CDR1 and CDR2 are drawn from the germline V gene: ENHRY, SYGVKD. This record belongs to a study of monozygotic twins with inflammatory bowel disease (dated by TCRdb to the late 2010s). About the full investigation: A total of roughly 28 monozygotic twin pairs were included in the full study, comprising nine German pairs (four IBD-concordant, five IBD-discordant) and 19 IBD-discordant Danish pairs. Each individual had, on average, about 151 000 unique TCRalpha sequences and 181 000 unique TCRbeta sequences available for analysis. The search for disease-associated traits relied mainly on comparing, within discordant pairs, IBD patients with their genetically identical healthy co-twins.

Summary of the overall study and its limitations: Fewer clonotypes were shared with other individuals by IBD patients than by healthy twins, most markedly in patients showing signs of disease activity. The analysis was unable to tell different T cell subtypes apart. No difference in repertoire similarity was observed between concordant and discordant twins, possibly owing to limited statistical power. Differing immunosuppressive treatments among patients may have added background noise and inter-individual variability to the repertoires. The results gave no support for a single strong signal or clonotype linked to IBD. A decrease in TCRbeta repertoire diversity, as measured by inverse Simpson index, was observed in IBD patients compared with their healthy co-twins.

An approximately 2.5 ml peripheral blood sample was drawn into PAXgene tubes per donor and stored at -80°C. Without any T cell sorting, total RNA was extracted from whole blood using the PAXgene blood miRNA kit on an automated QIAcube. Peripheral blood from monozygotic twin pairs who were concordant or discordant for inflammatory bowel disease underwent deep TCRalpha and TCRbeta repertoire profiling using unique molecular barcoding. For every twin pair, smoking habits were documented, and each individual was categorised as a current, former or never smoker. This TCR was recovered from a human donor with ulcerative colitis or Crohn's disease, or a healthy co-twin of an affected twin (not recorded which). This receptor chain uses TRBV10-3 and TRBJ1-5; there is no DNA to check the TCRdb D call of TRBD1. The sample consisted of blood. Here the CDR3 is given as CASNRESNQPQHF.